Each of the 18 T cell receptor beta chains below was sequenced from the same sample in a study of shared clonotypes between healthy human individuals. The table came from immunoSEQ multiplex PCR; TCRdb's copy has only in-frame clones and leaves some out. The profile covers over a million clones, with 98% appearing a single time and about 0.42% taken by the ten largest. Specimen: naive CD4+ T cells sorted from blood. Documented subset: CD45RA+ positively selected. These receptor sequences come from a man aged 30-40 years in good health.

This rearrangement joins TRBV9 to TRBJ2-1; D unclear. Per germline, CDR1 SGDLS and CDR2 YYNGEE. The length of the CDR3 is 14 residues. V lost 4 bases, J lost 0 bases, and 8 bases lay in between. The CDR3 sequence: CASSPITSYNEQFF. CDR3 bases: TGTGCCAGCAGCCCAATTACCTCCTACAATGAGCAGTTCTTC. Full variable domain (remainder filled in from reference TRBV9 and TRBJ2-1): DSGVTQTPKHLITATGQRVTLRCSPRSGDLSVYWYQQSLDQGLQFLIQYYNGEERAKGNILERFSAQQFPDLHSELNLSSLELGDSALYFCASSPITSYNEQFFGPGTRLTVL.

This sequence joins TRBV29-1 and TRBJ2-5; no definite D call. The CDR3 is made up of 13 amino acids. Deletions cut 4 bases from V and 3 bases from J, with 12 bases between. Germline values: CDR1 SQVTM, CDR2 ANQGSEA. Here the CDR3 reads CSVAWGGEETQYF. The CDR3 DNA sequence: TGCAGCGTTGCTTGGGGTGGGGAAGAGACCCAGTACTTC.

In regard to this clone: The same CDR3 arises from other DNA sequences in this sample as well. The chain has TRBV7-9 and TRBJ1-1; D is perhaps TRBD1 (6 bases). The CDR3 consists of 14 residues. CDR1 and CDR2 from the germline V gene are SEHNR and FQNEAQ (reference sequence). With 3 bases removed from V and 1 base from J, the gap between germline ends came to 9 bases. The CDR3 loop reads CASSLDSPNTEAFF. CDR3 DNA sequence: TGTGCCAGCAGCTTGGACAGCCCGAACACTGAAGCTTTCTTT.

This rearrangement joins TRBV7-1 to TRBJ1-2, with 7 bases that match TRBD1. TRBV7-1 qualifies as an ORF whose function is uncertain. After removal of 5 bases from V and 7 bases from J, the junction contained 10 bases not matched to a gene. The CDR3 length is 14 residues. CDR3 nucleotides: TGTGCCAGCAGCCAGTGGACAGGTGGGGTTGGCTACACCTTC. Translating gives CASSQWTGGVGYTF.

V is TRBV10-2 and J is TRBJ2-3, with 12 bases lining up with TRBD2. The germline V gene has CDR1 WSHSY and CDR2 SAAADI. The V segment lost 1 base and the J segment 5 bases; nucleotides outside the gene matches: 10. There are 18 residues in the CDR3. CDR3 residues: CASSEFLTSGSIRDTQYF. For the CDR3, the DNA is TGCGCCAGCAGTGAGTTCCTGACTAGCGGGAGTATCAGAGATACGCAGTATTTT.

The CDR3 sequence: CASSSRAGGLFNEQFF. The CDR3 DNA sequence: TGTGCCAGTAGTTCCCGCGCGGGAGGGCTTTTCAATGAGCAGTTCTTC. The genes are TRBV19 and TRBJ2-1; TRBD2 aligns across 9 bases. The CDR3 is 16 residues long. Germline V gene sequence: CDR1 LNHDA, CDR2 SQIVND (reference sequence). V was clipped by 5 bases and J by 6 bases; unmatched bases: 11.

The chain couples TRBV7-9 to TRBJ2-3, with 8 bases identical to TRBD1. V gave up 5 bases and J gave up 4 bases; unmatched junction bases: 8. Germline CDR1 reads SEHNR; CDR2 reads FQNEAQ (reference sequence). This CDR3 comprises 15 residues. CDR3 nucleotides: TGTGCCAGCAGCGAGACAGGGGATTTGGCAGATACGCAGTATTTT. Translated: CASSETGDLADTQYF.

The chain combines TRBV23-1 with TRBJ2-1; 11 bases fit TRBD2. TRBV23-1 is placed among ORFs of uncertain function. The CDR3 consists of 17 residues. V gave up 3 bases and J gave up 10 bases; unmatched junction bases: 14. The CDR3 sequence: CASSQGTSGYRSIEQFF. CDR3 nucleotides: TGCGCCAGCAGTCAGGGGACTAGCGGTTATCGGTCAATCGAGCAGTTCTTC.

The chain couples TRBV6-5 to TRBJ2-2; D possibly corresponds to TRBD2 (5 bases). V was clipped by 2 bases and J by 9 bases, with 16 bases between them. This CDR3 region has 15 residues. The V gene's germline CDR1 is MNHEY and CDR2 SVGAGI. The CDR3 loop reads CASSYEGEFKRELFF. The DNA of the CDR3 is TGTGCCAGCAGTTACGAGGGAGAGTTTAAAAGGGAGCTGTTTTTT.

This clone was recorded once. This chain joins TRBV5-1 and TRBJ2-5; tentatively, D is TRBD1 (5 bases). The CDR3 runs 14 residues. Germline V lookup: CDR1 SGHRS, CDR2 YFSETQ. V was pared by 4 bases and J by 5 bases, with 15 bases between. The CDR3 here is CASSKQGLWETQYF. CDR3 nucleotides: TGCGCCAGCAGCAAGCAGGGTTTGTGGGAGACCCAGTACTTC.

This clone has just one count. The rearrangement uses TRBV19 and TRBJ1-5; tentative D call: TRBD1 (5 bases). This CDR3 is built from 16 residues. Germline V gene data show CDR1 as LNHDA and CDR2 as SQIVND (reference sequence). V was clipped by 2 bases and J by 2 bases, with 13 bases between them. This CDR3 is CASSIIQGLGNQPQHF. The CDR3 coding sequence is TGTGCCAGTAGTATAATTCAGGGACTGGGCAATCAGCCCCAGCATTTT.

This chain links TRBV6-1 with TRBJ1-5; no clear D gene. Per germline, CDR1 MNHNS and CDR2 SASEGT. The CDR3 runs 15 residues. Deletions cut 0 bases from V and 6 bases from J, with 12 bases between. CDR3 sequence (DNA): TGTGCCAGCAGTGAAGCGGGATTTGGGCGTCAGCCCCAGCATTTT. Protein product: CASSEAGFGRQPQHF.

The V gene is TRBV18, the J gene TRBJ2-7; tentatively, D is TRBD2 (5 bases). Between the trimmed V and J ends, which lost 3 bases and 1 base, there was a span of 10 bases. CDR1 and CDR2 (germline): KGHSH, LQKENI. The CDR3 runs to 14 residues. CDR3: CASSPGVESYEQYF. CDR3 sequence (DNA): TGTGCCAGCTCACCCGGGGTCGAGTCCTACGAGCAGTACTTC.

This chain's CDR3 is CASSYIEMNTEAFF. Written as DNA, the CDR3 is TGTGCCAGCAGCTACATCGAAATGAACACTGAAGCTTTCTTT. The J gene is TRBJ1-1, the V gene TRBV6-1; D not certain. Deletions cut 6 bases from V and 0 bases from J, with 11 bases between. The CDR3 has 14 residues. Germline V gene data show CDR1 as MNHNS and CDR2 as SASEGT.

V usage is TRBV5-4 and J usage is TRBJ2-7, with TRBD2 matching over 8 bases. The CDR3 has 16 residues. The germline gives CDR1 SGHNT, CDR2 YYREEE (reference sequence). V lost 0 bases to trimming and J lost 1 base; unmatched junction nucleotides: 6. Written as DNA, the CDR3 is TGTGCCAGCAGCTTGGAACTAGCGGCTTCGTCCTACGAGCAGTACTTC. Encoded protein: CASSLELAASSYEQYF.

This chain connects TRBV7-2 to TRBJ1-5; tentatively, D is TRBD1 (5 bases). Trimming removed 5 bases from V and 10 bases from J, with 15 bases in between. This CDR3 contains 13 residues. Germline assignment: CDR1 SGHTA and CDR2 FQGNSA. The CDR3 nucleotides read TGTGCCAGCAGCCCGCCGGGGGGTTACCCCCAGCATTTT. Its protein product is CASSPPGGYPQHF.

The V call is TRBV4-1, the J call TRBJ2-1, with D perhaps TRBD1 (6 bases). CDR3 size: 14 residues. CDR1 and CDR2 from the germline V gene are MGHRA and YSYEKL. V was trimmed by 1 base and J by 2 bases, leaving 6 bases between them. CDR3 in amino acids: CASSQAGAYNEQFF. CDR3 nucleotides: TGCGCCAGCAGCCAAGCAGGGGCCTACAATGAGCAGTTCTTC.

The chain employs TRBV27 and TRBJ1-5; no clear D gene. Looked up from germline, CDR1 is MNHEY and CDR2 is SMNVEV (reference sequence). The length of the CDR3 is 13 residues. Trimming shortened V by 6 bases and J by 6 bases, and 12 bases separated the two germline ends. CDR3 amino acids: CASSSRRAQPQHF. The CDR3 coding sequence is TGTGCCAGCAGCTCGCGGAGGGCTCAGCCCCAGCATTTT.